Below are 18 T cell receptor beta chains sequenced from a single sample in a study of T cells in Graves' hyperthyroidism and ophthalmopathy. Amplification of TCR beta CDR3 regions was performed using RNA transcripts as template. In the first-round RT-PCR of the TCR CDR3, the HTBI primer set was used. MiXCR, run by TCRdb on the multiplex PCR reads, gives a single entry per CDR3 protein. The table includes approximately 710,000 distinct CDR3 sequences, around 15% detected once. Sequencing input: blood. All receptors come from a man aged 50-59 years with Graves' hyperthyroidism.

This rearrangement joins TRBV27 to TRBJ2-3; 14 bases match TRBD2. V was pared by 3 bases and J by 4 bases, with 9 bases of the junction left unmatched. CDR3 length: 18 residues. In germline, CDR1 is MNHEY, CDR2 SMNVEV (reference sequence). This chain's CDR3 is CASSFPKGTSGRSDTQYF. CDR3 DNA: TGTGCCAGCAGTTTTCCCAAGGGGACTAGCGGGAGATCAGATACGCAGTATTTT.

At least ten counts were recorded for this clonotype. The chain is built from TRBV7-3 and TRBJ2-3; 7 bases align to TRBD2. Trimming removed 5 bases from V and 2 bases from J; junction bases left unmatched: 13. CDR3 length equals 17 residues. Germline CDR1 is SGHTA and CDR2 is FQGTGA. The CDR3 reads CASSLAGDGGFTDTQYF. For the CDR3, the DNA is TGTGCCAGCAGCCTGGCGGGGGACGGGGGTTTCACAGATACGCAGTATTTT.

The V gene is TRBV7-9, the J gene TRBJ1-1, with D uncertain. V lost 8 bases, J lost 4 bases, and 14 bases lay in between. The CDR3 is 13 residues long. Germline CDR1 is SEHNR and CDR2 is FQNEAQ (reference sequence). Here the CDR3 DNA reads TGTGCCAGCCTAGATTCGAATCCCACTGAAGCTTTCTTT. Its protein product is CASLDSNPTEAFF.

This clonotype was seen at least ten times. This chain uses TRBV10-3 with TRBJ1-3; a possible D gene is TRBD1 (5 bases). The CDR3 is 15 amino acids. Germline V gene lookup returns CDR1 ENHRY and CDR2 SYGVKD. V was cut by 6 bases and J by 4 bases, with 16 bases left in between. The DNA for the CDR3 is TGTGCCATCAGCCCCCGGGGCGGAGAGGGAAACACCATATATTTT. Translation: CAISPRGGEGNTIYF.

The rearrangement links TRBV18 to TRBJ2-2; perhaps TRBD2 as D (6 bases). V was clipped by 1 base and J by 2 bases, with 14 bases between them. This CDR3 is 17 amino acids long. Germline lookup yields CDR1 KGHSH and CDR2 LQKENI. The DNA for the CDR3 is TGTGCCAGCTCACCACTATCAGCCGGACTAAACACCGGGGAGCTGTTTTTT. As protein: CASSPLSAGLNTGELFF.

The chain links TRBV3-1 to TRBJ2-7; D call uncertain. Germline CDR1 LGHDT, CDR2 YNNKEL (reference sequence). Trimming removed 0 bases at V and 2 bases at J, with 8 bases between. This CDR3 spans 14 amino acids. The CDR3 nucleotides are TGTGCCAGCAGCCAAGAGATTTCCCCCTACGAGCAGTACTTC. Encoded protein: CASSQEISPYEQYF.

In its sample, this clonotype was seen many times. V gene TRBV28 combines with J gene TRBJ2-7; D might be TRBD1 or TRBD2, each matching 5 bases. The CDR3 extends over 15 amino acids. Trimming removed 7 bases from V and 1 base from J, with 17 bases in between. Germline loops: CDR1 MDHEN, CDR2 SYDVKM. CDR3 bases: TGTGCCAGCACGGTTCGGGACCCCACATCCTACGAGCAGTACTTC. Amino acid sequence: CASTVRDPTSYEQYF.

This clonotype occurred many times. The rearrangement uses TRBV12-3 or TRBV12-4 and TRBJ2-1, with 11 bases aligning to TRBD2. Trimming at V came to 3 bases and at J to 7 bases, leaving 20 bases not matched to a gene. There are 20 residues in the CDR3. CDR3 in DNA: TGTGCCAGCAGTTTGGTTCTTGGGGCTAGCGGGAGGAGGGCTGGTAATGAGCAGTTCTTC. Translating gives CASSLVLGASGRRAGNEQFF.

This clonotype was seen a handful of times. CDR3: CASSESPSPLHF. CDR3 in DNA: TGCGCCAGCAGTGAGTCCCCTTCACCCCTCCACTTT. The chain couples TRBV10-2 to TRBJ1-6, with D unresolved. Trimming stripped 0 bases from V and 9 bases from J, with 3 bases between. The CDR3 totals 12 residues. Per the germline V gene, CDR1 is WSHSY and CDR2 is SAAADI.

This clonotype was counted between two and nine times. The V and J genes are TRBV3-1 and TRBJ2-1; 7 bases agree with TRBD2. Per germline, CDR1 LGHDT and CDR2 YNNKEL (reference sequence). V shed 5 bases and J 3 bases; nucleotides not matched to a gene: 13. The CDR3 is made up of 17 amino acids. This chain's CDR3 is CASSSSAGYGSYNEQFF. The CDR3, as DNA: TGTGCCAGCAGCTCTTCAGCGGGATACGGGAGCTACAATGAGCAGTTCTTC.

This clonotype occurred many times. In nucleotides, the CDR3 is TGTGCCAGCAGTTACCGGCGGAACACTGAAGCTTTCTTT. Translation: CASSYRRNTEAFF. V usage is TRBV6-1 and J usage is TRBJ1-1; D gene unclear. CDR3 length equals 13 residues. Germline lookup yields CDR1 MNHNS and CDR2 SASEGT. V lost 5 bases and J lost 1, with 8 bases in between.

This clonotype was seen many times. In DNA, the CDR3 is TGTGCCAGCACAGGGGGCTACGAGCAGTACTTC. Its protein is CASTGGYEQYF. This chain uses TRBV28 with TRBJ2-7; the match to TRBD1 covers 7 bases. The length of the CDR3 is 11 residues. After removal of 7 bases from V and 3 bases from J, the junction contained 0 bases not matched to a gene. CDR1 MDHEN and CDR2 SYDVKM come from the germline V gene.

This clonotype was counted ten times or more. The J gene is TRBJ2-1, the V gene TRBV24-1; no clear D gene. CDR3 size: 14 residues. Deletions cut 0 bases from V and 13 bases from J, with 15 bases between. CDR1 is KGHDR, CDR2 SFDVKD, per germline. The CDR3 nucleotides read TGTGCCACCAGTGATTTGTACCTTGGATCACTTCAGTTCTTC. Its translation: CATSDLYLGSLQFF.

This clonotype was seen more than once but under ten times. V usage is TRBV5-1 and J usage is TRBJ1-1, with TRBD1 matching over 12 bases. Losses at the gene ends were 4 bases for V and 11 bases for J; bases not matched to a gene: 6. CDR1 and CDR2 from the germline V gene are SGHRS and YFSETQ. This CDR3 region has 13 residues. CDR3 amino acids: CASSPGTGGRAFF. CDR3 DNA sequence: TGCGCCAGCAGCCCAGGGACAGGGGGCCGGGCTTTCTTT.

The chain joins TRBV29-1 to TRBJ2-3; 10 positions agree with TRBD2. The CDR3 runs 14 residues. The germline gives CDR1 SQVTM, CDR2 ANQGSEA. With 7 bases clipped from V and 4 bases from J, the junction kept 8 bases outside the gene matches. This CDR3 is CSAVKGTSADTQYF. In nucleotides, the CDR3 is TGCAGCGCTGTAAAAGGGACTAGCGCAGATACGCAGTATTTT.

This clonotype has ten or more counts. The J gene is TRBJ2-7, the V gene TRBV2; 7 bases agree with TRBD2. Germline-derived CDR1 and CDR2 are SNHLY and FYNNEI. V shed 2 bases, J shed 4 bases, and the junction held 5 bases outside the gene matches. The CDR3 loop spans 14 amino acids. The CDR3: CASSELAVPYEQYF. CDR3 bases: TGTGCCAGCAGTGAACTAGCGGTCCCATACGAGCAGTACTTC.

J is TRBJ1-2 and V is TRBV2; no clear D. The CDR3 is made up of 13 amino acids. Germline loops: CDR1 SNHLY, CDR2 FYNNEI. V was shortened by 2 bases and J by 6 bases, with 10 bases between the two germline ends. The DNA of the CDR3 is TGTGCCAGCAGTGAACTGGGTTCCGATGGCTACACCTTC. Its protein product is CASSELGSDGYTF.

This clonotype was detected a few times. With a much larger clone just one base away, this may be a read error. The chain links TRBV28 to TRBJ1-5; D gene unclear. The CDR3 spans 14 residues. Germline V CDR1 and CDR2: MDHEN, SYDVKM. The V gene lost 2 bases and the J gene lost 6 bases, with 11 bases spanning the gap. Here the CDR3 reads CASSLRERGQPQHF. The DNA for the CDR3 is TGTGCCAGCAGTTTACGGGAGCGCGGTCAGCCCCAGCATTTT.